These 29 T cell receptor beta chains originate from one sample sequenced in a study of T cells in Graves' hyperthyroidism and ophthalmopathy. Amplification of TCR beta CDR3 regions was performed using RNA transcripts as template. The HTBI primer set served for first-round RT-PCR of the TCR CDR3. Via MiXCR, TCRdb re-called the multiplex PCR reads, giving one row per CDR3 protein. The sample consists of roughly 380,000 distinct CDR3 sequences, around 13% of them appearing once. The specimen was blood. Every receptor here comes from a woman aged 18-30 years with Graves' hyperthyroidism.

A note on this clonotype: Being one base from a much bigger clone, this may be a read error. This is likely a read error, given that the CDR3 carries no conserved phenylalanine or tryptophan at its end. The chain combines TRBV30 with TRBJ1-5; 9 nucleotides align to TRBD1. The trim removed 2 bases at V and 7 bases at J, leaving 6 bases unmatched. This CDR3 is 14 amino acids long. Looked up from germline, CDR1 is GTSNPN and CDR2 is SVGIG (reference sequence). The CDR3 DNA reads TGTGCCTGGAGTCGGGACAGGGCTCGGCAGCCCCAGCATTCT. Its translation is CAWSRDRARQPQHS.

This clonotype appeared many times. The chain carries TRBV28 and TRBJ2-4; D is unclear. The CDR3 consists of 13 residues. Germline assignment: CDR1 MDHEN and CDR2 SYDVKM. V shed 6 bases and J shed 9 bases, with 15 bases lying between them. CDR3 nucleotides: TGTGCCAGCAGCGCGACGCGCATGGGCATTCAGTACTTC. This gives the protein CASSATRMGIQYF.

This clonotype was observed at least ten times. The rearrangement links TRBV12-3 or TRBV12-4 to TRBJ1-2; D call uncertain. The CDR3 totals 13 residues. V gave up 5 bases and J gave up 8 bases, with 15 bases separating them. CDR3 DNA: TGTGCCAGCAGTCCGTCGAGGAGGTTGGGCTACACCTTC. Its translation is CASSPSRRLGYTF.

This clonotype has just a few counts. CDR3 sequence (DNA): TGTGCCAGTAGTCCGGACGCGAGCTCCTACAATGAGCAGTTCTTC. Its protein is CASSPDASSYNEQFF. V gene TRBV19 combines with J gene TRBJ2-1; D not certain. V was pared by 5 bases and J by 0 bases, with 11 bases between. Germline lookup yields CDR1 LNHDA and CDR2 SQIVND (reference sequence). The CDR3 runs 15 residues. The full variable domain, with the rest looked up from reference TRBV19 and TRBJ2-1, is DGGITQSPKYLFRKEGQNVTLSCEQNLNHDAMYWYRQDPGQGLRLIYYSQIVNDFQKGDIAEGYSVSREKKESFPLTVTSAQKNPTAFYLCASSPDASSYNEQFFGPGTRLTVL.

This clonotype has at least ten counts. The chain is built from TRBV12-3 or TRBV12-4 and TRBJ1-5; D call uncertain. Trimming stripped 4 bases from V and 5 bases from J, with 15 bases between. The CDR3 length is 15 residues. The CDR3 DNA follows: TGTGCCAGCAGTTCCTCGTATGTTAGAGATCAGCCCCAGCATTTT. Translated, it gives CASSSSYVRDQPQHF.

This clonotype was seen a handful of times. The V call is TRBV6-1, the J call TRBJ2-1, with a tentative D call TRBD2 (5 bases). V was shortened by 2 bases and J by 2 bases, with 13 bases between the two germline ends. Germline V gives CDR1 MNHNS, CDR2 SASEGT. This CDR3 is built from 16 residues. The CDR3 DNA reads as TGTGCCAGCAGTGAAAGCGCCGGAGGACCCTACAATGAGCAGTTCTTC. The encoded protein is CASSESAGGPYNEQFF.

This clonotype was picked up a small number of times. This sequence may be a read error, since a much larger clone differs from it by one base. V and J are TRBV30 and TRBJ2-7; 7 nucleotides line up with TRBD1. Trimming cost V 6 bases and J 0 bases; bases outside gene matches: 11. The CDR3 spans 15 residues. Germline assignment: CDR1 GTSNPN and CDR2 SVGIG (reference sequence). The CDR3 sequence: CACRPGQRNSYEQYF. CDR3 in DNA: TGTGCCTGCCGGCCGGGACAGAGGAACTCCTACGAGCAGTACTTC.

The rearrangement joins TRBV7-8 to TRBJ2-3; the D gene is possibly TRBD2 (7 bases). The germline V gene has CDR1 SGHVS and CDR2 FQNEAQ. The CDR3 covers 16 residues. Trimming removed 6 bases from V and 2 bases from J, with 18 bases in between. CDR3 sequence reads: CASRHRRGGVTDTQYF. Here the CDR3 DNA reads TGTGCCAGCAGACATCGGAGGGGGGGTGTCACAGATACGCAGTATTTT.

This clonotype was observed a handful of times. This chain joins TRBV20-1 and TRBJ1-4; D unresolved. V lost 6 bases to trimming and J lost 12 bases, with 26 bases between them. This CDR3 spans 15 amino acids. From germline, CDR1 is DFQATT and CDR2 SNEGSKA (reference sequence). The CDR3 coding sequence is TGCAGTGCGGAGGACTCGAACCGCACTCCCCCACAACTGTTTTTT. It is translated as CSAEDSNRTPPQLFF.

This clonotype was seen ten or more times. The chain couples TRBV7-8 to TRBJ2-7; TRBD2 might be the D (5 bases). V dropped 0 bases and J dropped 3 bases, with 9 bases sitting between them. CDR1 SGHVS and CDR2 FQNEAQ come from the germline V gene. The CDR3 is made up of 14 amino acids. The CDR3 spells CASSLAASNYEQYF. CDR3 nucleotides: TGTGCCAGCAGCTTAGCTGCTAGCAACTACGAGCAGTACTTC.

This clonotype was found many times. This chain links TRBV12-3 or TRBV12-4 with TRBJ1-5; 9 bases fit TRBD1. CDR3 length: 13 residues. The V segment lost 4 bases and the J segment 10 bases; nucleotides outside the gene matches: 5. The CDR3: CASSSTGGNPQHF. Here the CDR3 DNA reads TGTGCCAGCAGTTCAACAGGGGGCAATCCCCAGCATTTT.

The V call is TRBV4-3, the J call TRBJ1-1; possible D gene TRBD1, 6 bases. There are 16 residues in the CDR3. Per germline, CDR1 LGHNA and CDR2 YSLEER. The V and J ends lost 6 bases and 1 base respectively, with 18 bases between them. The chain's CDR3 is CASSLLHGTSNTEAFF. The CDR3 region has the DNA TGCGCCAGCAGTCTCTTGCACGGGACATCGAACACTGAAGCTTTCTTT.

This clonotype was recorded at least ten times. The V gene is TRBV7-3, the J gene TRBJ1-2; a possible D gene is TRBD1 (6 bases). Germline CDR1 and CDR2: SGHTA and FQGTGA. The CDR3 loop spans 14 amino acids. V lost 2 bases and J lost 3, with 10 bases in between. CDR3 bases: TGTGCCAGCAGCTTACGCGGGGGCTACTATGGCTACACCTTC. It is translated as CASSLRGGYYGYTF.

In its sample, this clonotype was seen many times. The chain joins TRBV24-1 to TRBJ2-7; a weak D match, TRBD2 (5 bases). Germline V CDR1 and CDR2: KGHDR, SFDVKD. The CDR3 is 15 residues long. Trimming took 0 bases from V and 1 from J, leaving 9 bases between them. CDR3 nucleotide sequence: TGTGCCACCAGTGATTTGTTCCGGGATTCCTACGAGCAGTACTTC. Its protein product is CATSDLFRDSYEQYF.

This clonotype appeared a few times. The chain combines TRBV28 with TRBJ2-7; perhaps TRBD2 as D (6 bases). The CDR3 has 14 residues. V was pared by 3 bases and J by 5 bases, with 14 bases between. Germline lookup yields CDR1 MDHEN and CDR2 SYDVKM. The CDR3 region has the DNA TGTGCCAGCAGTTTGCGGGGCCCGGGGGACGAGCAGTACTTC. Residues: CASSLRGPGDEQYF.

This clonotype was seen repeatedly, ten times or more. The chain recombines TRBV7-2 with TRBJ2-5; a possible D gene is TRBD2 (5 bases). The V end lost 5 bases, the J end lost 7 bases, and 14 bases lay between the germline ends. CDR3 size: 13 residues. Germline V CDR1 and CDR2: SGHTA, FQGNSA. The CDR3: CASSPGTRGTQYF. CDR3 bases: TGTGCCAGCAGCCCAGGCACTCGGGGGACCCAGTACTTC. The variable domain in full, completed from reference TRBV7-2 and TRBJ2-5, reads GAGVSQSPSNKVTEKGKDVELRCDPISGHTALYWYRQSLGQGLEFLIYFQGNSAPDKSGLPSDRFSAERTGGSVSTLTIQRTQQEDSAVYLCASSPGTRGTQYFGPGTRLLVL.

This clonotype was seen ten or more times. This chain connects TRBV5-6 to TRBJ2-7; 9 bases align to TRBD1. The germline gives CDR1 SGHDT, CDR2 YYEEEE. The trim removed 3 bases at V and 4 bases at J, leaving 11 bases unmatched. The CDR3 is made up of 16 amino acids. The CDR3 protein is CASSSTGQGRAYEQYF. CDR3 nucleotide sequence: TGTGCCAGCAGCTCCACGGGACAGGGACGCGCTTACGAGCAGTACTTC.

In its sample, this clonotype was seen many times. This chain uses TRBV7-8 with TRBJ1-2, with D unclear. Germline values: CDR1 SGHVS, CDR2 FQNEAQ. The V end was cut by 1 base, the J end by 4 bases, with 19 bases between. There are 17 residues in the CDR3. The CDR3 spells CASSLGPPGRIVYGYTF. The CDR3, as DNA: TGTGCCAGCAGCTTAGGTCCCCCAGGACGGATAGTCTATGGCTACACCTTC.

V gene TRBV9 combines with J gene TRBJ2-7; tentative D call: TRBD2 (5 bases). The germline CDR1 and CDR2 sequences are SGDLS and YYNGEE. The CDR3 is 15 amino acids. Trimming cost V 0 bases and J 1 base, with 11 bases left between them. CDR3 sequence (DNA): TGTGCCAGCAGCGTAGCTACCGGGGAATCCTACGAGCAGTACTTC. This encodes CASSVATGESYEQYF.

This clonotype was recorded many times. The V and J genes are TRBV7-3 and TRBJ2-3; tentatively, D is TRBD1 (6 bases). This CDR3 is 19 amino acids long. Trimming cost V 0 bases and J 0 bases, with 19 bases left between them. Germline V gene sequence: CDR1 SGHTA, CDR2 FQGTGA. CDR3 sequence reads: CASSLTGGRGPSSTDTQYF. CDR3 nucleotide sequence: TGTGCCAGCAGCTTAACGGGCGGCAGGGGTCCTTCTAGCACAGATACGCAGTATTTT.

This clonotype was seen at least ten times. This chain links TRBV2 with TRBJ1-5; D remains ambiguous. Germline loops: CDR1 SNHLY, CDR2 FYNNEI. The CDR3 extends over 14 amino acids. V gave up 7 bases and J gave up 4 bases, with 14 bases separating them. In DNA form, the CDR3 reads TGTGCCAGCACCGAATTAAGGGTAAATCAGCCCCAGCATTTT. This sequence encodes CASTELRVNQPQHF.

This clonotype was detected ten times or more. The rearrangement uses TRBV7-2 and TRBJ2-3, with 9 bases that match TRBD1. V lost 4 bases, J lost 2 bases, and 13 bases stayed unmatched. CDR3 length equals 18 residues. Germline V gene data show CDR1 as SGHTA and CDR2 as FQGNSA. The CDR3: CASSYESAGTGYTDTQYF. In DNA form, the CDR3 reads TGTGCCAGCAGCTACGAGTCTGCCGGGACAGGGTACACAGATACGCAGTATTTT. Variable domain in full (rest from reference TRBV7-2 and TRBJ2-3): GAGVSQSPSNKVTEKGKDVELRCDPISGHTALYWYRQSLGQGLEFLIYFQGNSAPDKSGLPSDRFSAERTGGSVSTLTIQRTQQEDSAVYLCASSYESAGTGYTDTQYFGPGTRLTVL.

This clonotype turned up a few times. The genes are TRBV7-6 and TRBJ2-1, with D unclear. The CDR3 has 14 amino acids. Per the germline V gene, CDR1 is SGHVS and CDR2 is FNYEAQ. V was trimmed by 3 bases and J by 7 bases, leaving 13 bases between them. CDR3 nucleotides: TGTGCCAGCAGCTTCCCACTCCCTAGTAATGAGCAGTTCTTC. Protein product: CASSFPLPSNEQFF.

Only one count was recorded for this clonotype. A much larger clone differs from this one at a single base, so this may be a read error. The chain is built from TRBV24-1 and TRBJ2-1; 8 bases are shared with TRBD2. In germline, CDR1 is KGHDR, CDR2 SFDVKD. V lost 4 bases to trimming and J lost 6 bases; unmatched junction nucleotides: 13. The length of the CDR3 is 17 residues. CDR3 bases: TGTGCCACCAGTGAACCGGGACGGGGGGGAAAAACCAATGAGCAGTTCTTC. Amino acid sequence: CATSEPGRGGKTNEQFF.

This clonotype was counted ten times or more. The genes are TRBV6-5 and TRBJ2-1; D call uncertain. V lost 0 bases and J 0 bases, leaving 6 bases between the germline ends. The germline V gene encodes CDR1 MNHEY and CDR2 SVGAGI. The CDR3 is 15 residues long. The CDR3 region is CASSYSRYSYNEQFF. The CDR3 DNA is TGTGCCAGCAGTTACTCCCGATACTCCTACAATGAGCAGTTCTTC.

The chain uses TRBV30 and TRBJ1-3; a possible D gene is TRBD1 (6 bases). From germline, CDR1 is GTSNPN and CDR2 SVGIG (reference sequence). Trimming cost V 3 bases and J 2 bases, with 14 bases left between them. This CDR3 has 15 residues. The CDR3 sequence: CAWRSRGGPGNTIYF. DNA for the CDR3: TGTGCCTGGAGATCTCGTGGGGGGCCTGGAAACACCATATATTTT.

The chain has TRBV7-9 and TRBJ2-1, with D perhaps matching TRBD2 (5 bases). The CDR3 has 17 amino acids. Germline assignment: CDR1 SEHNR and CDR2 FQNEAQ (reference sequence). The V gene lost 0 bases and the J gene lost 2 bases, with 14 bases spanning the gap. CDR3 DNA: TGTGCCAGCAGCTTAGCAGGAACTAGTGGCCCCTACAATGAGCAGTTCTTC. Translating gives CASSLAGTSGPYNEQFF.

The chain employs TRBV13 and TRBJ1-5; 7 bases match TRBD1. V was clipped by 5 bases and J by 6 bases; unmatched bases: 19. CDR3 length: 18 residues. CDR1 is PRHDT and CDR2 is FYEKMQ in the germline V gene (reference sequence). CDR3 amino acids: CASSQRGGTATPSQPQHF. The DNA of the CDR3 is TGTGCCAGCAGCCAAAGGGGGGGGACAGCTACACCAAGTCAGCCCCAGCATTTT.

The sample holds many counts of this clonotype. The chain links TRBV18 to TRBJ2-7; no clear D. The V end was cut by 1 base, the J end by 3 bases, with 10 bases between. Germline V gene lookup returns CDR1 KGHSH and CDR2 LQKENI. This CDR3 has 14 residues. Here the CDR3 reads CASSPLPGSYEQYF. The CDR3 nucleotides read TGTGCCAGCTCACCACTACCAGGCAGCTACGAGCAGTACTTC.